One sample yielded the 8 T cell receptor beta chains listed below, sequenced in a study of control samples from healthy donors and cancer patients. Method: immunoSEQ multiplex PCR; TCRdb's copy keeps in-frame clones and lacks some. The repertoire holds about 100,000 clones, with just over 90% as singletons. Specimen: blood. Source of these receptors: a woman between 18 and 29 years old in good health.

This chain joins TRBV7-3 and TRBJ1-1; D remains ambiguous. Trimming removed 1 base from V and 7 bases from J, with 7 bases in between. Per germline, CDR1 SGHTA and CDR2 FQGTGA. The CDR3 runs to 12 residues. The DNA of the CDR3 is TGTGCCAGCAGCTTAAGCGGCGGTGAAGCTTTCTTT. Its translation is CASSLSGGEAFF. Drawing the rest from reference TRBV7-3 and TRBJ1-1, the complete variable domain is GAGVSQTPSNKVTEKGKYVELRCDPISGHTALYWYRQSLGQGPEFLIYFQGTGAADDSGLPNDRFFAVRPEGSVSTLKIQRTERGDSAVYLCASSLSGGEAFFGQGTRLTVV.

This chain links TRBV6-5 with TRBJ1-2; 7 nucleotides line up with TRBD1. Losses at the gene ends were 6 bases for V and 8 bases for J; bases not matched to a gene: 9. Germline loops: CDR1 MNHEY, CDR2 SVGAGI. This CDR3 is 13 amino acids long. The CDR3 reads CASRFTGVRGYTF. CDR3 DNA: TGTGCCAGCAGATTTACAGGGGTTCGAGGCTACACCTTC.

The rearrangement uses TRBV6-5 and TRBJ1-4; perhaps TRBD1 as D (6 bases). Germline V gene data show CDR1 as MNHEY and CDR2 as SVGAGI. V lost 10 bases, J lost 0 bases, and 9 bases lay in between. The CDR3 has 13 residues. The CDR3 is CANRTATNEKLFF. The CDR3 DNA follows: TGTGCCAATAGGACAGCAACTAATGAAAAACTGTTTTTT.

This clone was observed a handful of times. The CDR3 DNA sequence: TGCGCCAGCAGCCAGGGAGGACAGCCTAATTCACCCCTCCACTTT. Protein: CASSQGGQPNSPLHF. The V call is TRBV4-1, the J call TRBJ1-6, with D perhaps matching TRBD1 (6 bases). This CDR3 has 15 amino acids. V dropped 3 bases and J dropped 6 bases, with 12 bases sitting between them. Germline assignment: CDR1 MGHRA and CDR2 YSYEKL.

This clone was detected only once. The V gene is TRBV10-1, the J gene TRBJ2-1; 9 bases line up with TRBD2. V gave up 2 bases and J gave up 8 bases; unmatched junction bases: 10. Germline V gene lookup returns CDR1 WNHNN and CDR2 SYGVQD (reference sequence). The CDR3 loop spans 16 amino acids. The CDR3 DNA reads TGCGCCAGCAGTGAGAATTTGGGACTAGCAACCCATGAGCAGTTCTTC. It is translated as CASSENLGLATHEQFF.

The J gene is TRBJ1-4, the V gene TRBV10-3, with D perhaps matching TRBD1 (5 bases). The length of the CDR3 is 15 residues. In germline, CDR1 is ENHRY, CDR2 SYGVKD. The V end lost 6 bases, the J end lost 0 bases, and 11 bases lay between the germline ends. The CDR3 here is CAIREGSSTNEKLFF. CDR3 DNA: TGTGCCATCAGAGAGGGGTCATCAACTAATGAAAAACTGTTTTTT.

This sequence joins TRBV11-2 and TRBJ1-2; 7 bases map to TRBD1. The J segment lost 4 bases and the V segment lost 5 bases, leaving 7 bases of the junction unmatched. The CDR3 runs to 14 residues. Germline CDR1 and CDR2: SGHAT and FQNNGV. CDR3 nucleotides: TGTGCCAGCAGCCGAACAGGGGCCAGCTATGGCTACACCTTC. Translation: CASSRTGASYGYTF.

The chain couples TRBV27 to TRBJ1-1; 7 positions match TRBD1. V lost 2 bases, J lost 4 bases, and 1 base stayed unmatched. The CDR3 has 13 amino acids. CDR1 is MNHEY, CDR2 SMNVEV, per germline (reference sequence). CDR3 protein: CASSLDRVTEAFF. CDR3 bases: TGTGCCAGCAGTTTAGACAGGGTCACTGAAGCTTTCTTT.